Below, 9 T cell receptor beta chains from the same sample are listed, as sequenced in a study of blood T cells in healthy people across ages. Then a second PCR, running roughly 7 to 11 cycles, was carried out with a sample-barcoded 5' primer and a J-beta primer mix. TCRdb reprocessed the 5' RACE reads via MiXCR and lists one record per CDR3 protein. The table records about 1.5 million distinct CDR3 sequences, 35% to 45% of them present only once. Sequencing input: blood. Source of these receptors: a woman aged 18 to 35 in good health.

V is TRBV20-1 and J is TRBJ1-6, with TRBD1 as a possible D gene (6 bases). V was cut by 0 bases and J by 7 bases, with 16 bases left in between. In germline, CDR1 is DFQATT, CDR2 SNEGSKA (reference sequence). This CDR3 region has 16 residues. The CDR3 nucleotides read TGCAGTGCTAGAGATCCCGCGGGGGGCCTAAATTCACCCCTCCACTTT. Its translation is CSARDPAGGLNSPLHF.

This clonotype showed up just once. This chain's CDR3 is CASSLIGGLGPGRNEQFF. CDR3 coding DNA: TGTGCCAGCAGTTTAATTGGCGGACTAGGGCCCGGAAGGAATGAGCAGTTCTTC. The rearrangement joins TRBV27 to TRBJ2-1; the match to TRBD2 covers 7 bases. This CDR3 has 18 residues. V was clipped by 2 bases and J by 7 bases; unmatched bases: 17. Germline CDR1 is MNHEY and CDR2 is SMNVEV (reference sequence).

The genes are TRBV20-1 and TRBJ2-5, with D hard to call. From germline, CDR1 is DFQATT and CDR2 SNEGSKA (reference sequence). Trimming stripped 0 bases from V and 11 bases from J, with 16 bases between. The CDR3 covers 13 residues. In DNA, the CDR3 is TGCAGTGCTAGAGATGGTAGGTCCAATGAGCAGTACTTC. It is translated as CSARDGRSNEQYF.

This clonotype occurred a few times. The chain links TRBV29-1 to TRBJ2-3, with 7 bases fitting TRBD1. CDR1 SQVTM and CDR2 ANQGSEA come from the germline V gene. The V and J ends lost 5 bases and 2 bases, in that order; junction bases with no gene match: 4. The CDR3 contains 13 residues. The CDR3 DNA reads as TGCAGCGTTACGAAGGGGGCCACAGATACGCAGTATTTT. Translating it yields CSVTKGATDTQYF.

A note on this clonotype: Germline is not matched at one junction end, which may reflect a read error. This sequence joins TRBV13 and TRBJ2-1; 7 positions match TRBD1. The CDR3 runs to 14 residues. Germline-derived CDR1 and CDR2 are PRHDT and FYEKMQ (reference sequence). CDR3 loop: CASSCPTGNNERFF. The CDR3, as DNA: TGTGCCAGCAGCTGTCCGACAGGGAACAATGAGCGGTTCTTC.

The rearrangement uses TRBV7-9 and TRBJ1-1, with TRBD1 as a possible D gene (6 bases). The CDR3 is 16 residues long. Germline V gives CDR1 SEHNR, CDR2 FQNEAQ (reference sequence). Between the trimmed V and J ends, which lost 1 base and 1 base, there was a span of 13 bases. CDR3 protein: CASSLVQGQRNTEAFF. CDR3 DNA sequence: TGTGCCAGCAGCTTAGTACAGGGACAAAGGAACACTGAAGCTTTCTTT.

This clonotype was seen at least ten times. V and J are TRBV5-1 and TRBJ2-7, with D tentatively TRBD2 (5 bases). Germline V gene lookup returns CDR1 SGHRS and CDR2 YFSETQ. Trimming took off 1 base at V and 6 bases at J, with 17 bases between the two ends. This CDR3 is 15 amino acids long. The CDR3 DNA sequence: TGCGCCAGCAGCTTGAACGTGGGAGAGGTATCCGAGCAGTACTTC. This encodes CASSLNVGEVSEQYF. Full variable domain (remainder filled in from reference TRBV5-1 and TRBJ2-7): KAGVTQTPRYLIKTRGQQVTLSCSPISGHRSVSWYQQTPGQGLQFLFEYFSETQRNKGNFPGRFSGRQFSNSRSEMNVSTLELGDSALYLCASSLNVGEVSEQYFGPGTRLTVT.

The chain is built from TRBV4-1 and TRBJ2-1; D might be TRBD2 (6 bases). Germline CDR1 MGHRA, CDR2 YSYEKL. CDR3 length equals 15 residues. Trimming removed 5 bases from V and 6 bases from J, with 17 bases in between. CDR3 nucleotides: TGCGCCAGCAGCACCGCCAGGACTACCGTCAATGAGCAGTTCTTC. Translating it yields CASSTARTTVNEQFF.

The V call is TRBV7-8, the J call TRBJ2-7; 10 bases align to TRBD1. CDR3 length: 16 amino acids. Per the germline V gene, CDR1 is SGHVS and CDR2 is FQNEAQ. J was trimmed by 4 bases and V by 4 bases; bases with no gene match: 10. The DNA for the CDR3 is TGTGCCAGCAGCTACCCAATAGGGGACAGGGGTTACGAGCAGTACTTC. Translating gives CASSYPIGDRGYEQYF.